The sequence of this TCR beta chain was determined in a study of blood T cell repertoires in COVID-19 (dated by TCRdb to the early 2020s). With respect to the entire study: Collaborator samples came from the United States, Italy and Spain and covered acute and convalescent phases of COVID-19. Subjects who had been exposed to COVID-19, were actively infected with it, or had recovered from it provided the deeply sampled blood TCRbeta repertoires that made up the dataset. The samples were drawn from two sources: the first 160 participants of the ongoing ImmuneRACE study, and about 1,300 subjects contributed by 6 global collaborators. Where HLA class I and class II types were available, the types were taken from metadata supplied by the sample provider, not from assay-based typing. Sample metadata almost always included a de-identified subject ID, COVID-19 status, age in years and sex. A freely available public database, intended as a resource for researchers studying the immune response to SARS-CoV-2, is where the repertoires were released. The prospective study material was composed of cDNA or gDNA derived from T cells, B-cell-depleted T cells, or PBMCs.

What the study reported, not specific to this receptor: Clinical and demographic metadata were provided uncurated, with the amount varying by source and participant.

The collaborating institutions used their own protocols to collect whole blood in K2EDTA tubes. For TCRbeta analysis, collaborators shipped samples in one of three forms: frozen whole blood, isolated PBMCs, or DNA extracted from either of those sample types. TCRbeta CDR3 regions were amplified from genomic DNA by means of the immunoSEQ Assay, a bias-controlled multiplex PCR. The published analysis was carried out like this. The number of nucleated cells in each sample was estimated from the amplification of reference gene primers within the assay. To quantify the absolute abundance of each unique TCRbeta CDR3 rearrangement, sequence reads were collapsed and filtered. For each sample, productive Simpson clonality was calculated as the square root of Simpson's diversity index over productive rearrangements. TCRdb carries this immuneACCESS record with in-frame sequences only. Its versions omit some clonotypes, under half of them owing to an unresolved V gene in the studies checked, with the rest unexplained. V, J and clone size are taken as reported in that table, and D and trimming were inferred from the DNA itself. The sample has about 72,000 clones on record, 82% of them singletons. Of the sample, around a sixth is held by the ten largest clones.

The table lists this clone with a few counts. Its antigen is currently not known. One end of the junction is discordant with germline, which a read error may explain. Its CDR3 holds 11 amino acids, cysteine through phenylalanine. Here the CDR3 DNA is all that survives: 33 bases in frame from base 1. According to the germline V gene (reference sequence), CDR1 reads LGHDT and CDR2 reads YNNKEL. Sequenced: peripheral blood. The rearrangement joined TRBV3-1 (or the pseudogene TRBV3-2) to TRBJ1-1, with the D gene uncertain. The TCR comes from a human donor in a cohort sampled during active COVID-19. The CDR3 here reads CASSQQYLQTF. The bases are TGTGCCAGCAGCCAACAGTACCTCCAAACCTTT.